The clone carrying this TCR beta chain occurred a few times. Its antigen is unidentified. Germline CDR1 and CDR2: SNHLY and FYNNEI. V was clipped by 6 bases and J by 0 bases; unmatched bases: 2. The CDR3 extends over 14 amino acids. TCRdb re-analysed the 5' RACE reads in MiXCR, keeping a single row per CDR3 protein. The sample holds approximately 190,000 distinct CDR3 sequences, about a sixth seen once. The sample originates from a study of T-cell memory formation after mild COVID-19. Study summary: TCR clusters were mostly donor specific. Regarding the study as a whole: Largely, contracting CD4+ clones fell within CM and EM, and contracting CD8+ clones within EMRA.

The clonotype was recovered from an adult woman who had mild COVID-19 (a few samples of this study predate the infection). Cell type and time point are not known. This sequence joins TRBV2 and TRBJ2-1; 7 bases are a match to TRBD1. Material: PBMCs or a T cell subset sorted from them (not recorded which). CDR3 amino acids: CASRGDSSYNEQFF. The CDR3 coding sequence is TGTGCCAGCAGAGGGGACAGCTCCTACAATGAGCAGTTCTTC.